This TCR beta chain was profiled in a study of blood T cells in healthy people across ages. Findings and caveats of the study: Bulk PBMC profiling left naive and antigen-experienced comparisons inconclusive. There was no known CMV status for donors, so expanded clonotype changes were possibly confounded.

Worth noting for this clonotype: What it binds is unknown.

Alongside a J-beta primer mix, a sample-barcoded 5' primer served in a second PCR lasting roughly 7 to 12 cycles. Every single cDNA molecule received a tag from a template-switch adaptor with 12 random nucleotides. CDR3-containing paired-end reads numbered at least 2.5 million in each sample. TCRdb re-called the 5' RACE reads through MiXCR, storing one row per CDR3 protein. The table has 700,000 to 850,000 distinct CDR3 sequences, approximately 53% seen once; the top ten hold around 41%. The germline CDR1 and CDR2 sequences are MNHEY and SVGEGT. The length of the CDR3 is 14 residues. Trimming cost V 0 bases and J 11 bases; bases outside gene matches: 5.

Sequencing input: blood. The receptor comes from an elderly man in good health. This sequence joins TRBV6-2 or TRBV6-3 and TRBJ2-1; 9 bases agree with TRBD2. CDR3 sequence (DNA): TGTGCCAGCAGTTACTCGGCTAGCGGGAATAAGCAGTTCTTC. It encodes CASSYSASGNKQFF.